This entry lists 22 T cell receptor beta chains sequenced from one sample in a study of blood T cells in healthy people across ages. Together with a sample-barcoded 5' primer, a J-beta primer mix was included in a second PCR lasting roughly 6 to 12 cycles. TCRdb re-called the 5' RACE reads through MiXCR, storing one row per CDR3 protein. This sample has some 320,000 distinct CDR3 sequences, with 27% found just once. The sequenced material came from blood. The source of these receptors is a woman in her 70s in good health.

V gene TRBV7-2 combines with J gene TRBJ1-1; D unclear. The CDR3 covers 14 residues. Germline V gives CDR1 SGHTA, CDR2 FQGNSA. Trimming left V 1 base short and J 5 bases short, with 11 bases between. Here the CDR3 DNA reads TGTGCCAGCAGCTTAGAAGTAGGGTTTACTGAAGCTTTCTTT. This codes for CASSLEVGFTEAFF.

The rearrangement uses TRBV6-5 and TRBJ2-7; maybe TRBD2 (6 bases). Germline V gives CDR1 MNHEY, CDR2 SVGAGI. Trimming cost V 6 bases and J 6 bases, with 12 bases left between them. CDR3 length equals 12 residues. CDR3 protein: CASRSHSGEQYF. In DNA form, the CDR3 reads TGTGCCAGCAGAAGCCATAGCGGCGAGCAGTACTTC.

This clonotype has only a few counts. V gene TRBV28 combines with J gene TRBJ2-5; D might be TRBD2 (6 bases). The CDR3 has 13 residues. Trimming took 5 bases from V and 2 from J, leaving 9 bases between them. Germline V lookup: CDR1 MDHEN, CDR2 SYDVKM. The CDR3 DNA follows: TGTGCCAGCAGTACCGGGAGACAAGAGACCCAGTACTTC. It specifies CASSTGRQETQYF.

The table lists this clonotype with a few counts. This rearrangement joins TRBV27 to TRBJ1-4; D is ambiguous. V lost 6 bases and J 4 bases, leaving 3 bases between the germline ends. The CDR3 consists of 11 residues. Per the germline V gene, CDR1 is MNHEY and CDR2 is SMNVEV (reference sequence). DNA of the CDR3: TGTGCCAGCAGGAATAATGAAAAACTGTTTTTT. Translation: CASRNNEKLFF.

V is TRBV20-1 and J is TRBJ2-7; the D gene is possibly TRBD2 (6 bases). Germline-derived CDR1 and CDR2 are DFQATT and SNEGSKA (reference sequence). This CDR3 contains 11 residues. Trimming took off 6 bases at V and 6 bases at J, with 12 bases between the two ends. The CDR3 DNA reads as TGCAGTGCCCCGACTAGTCGCGAGCAGTACTTC. It translates to CSAPTSREQYF.

This clonotype was seen a few times. The CDR3 reads CSASPAVSYEQYF. The DNA of the CDR3 is TGCAGTGCTAGCCCAGCGGTCTCCTACGAGCAGTACTTC. The chain couples TRBV20-1 to TRBJ2-7; D might be TRBD2 (5 bases). CDR3 length equals 13 residues. Germline CDR1 reads DFQATT; CDR2 reads SNEGSKA (reference sequence). Trimming removed 3 bases from V and 0 bases from J, with 9 bases in between.

The chain uses TRBV9 and TRBJ2-5, with 11 bases that match TRBD2. Germline CDR1 is SGDLS and CDR2 is YYNGEE. With 1 base clipped from V and 3 bases from J, the junction kept 2 bases outside the gene matches. The CDR3 has 15 residues. CDR3: CASSVLGLAEETQYF. DNA for the CDR3: TGTGCCAGCAGCGTACTGGGACTAGCGGAAGAGACCCAGTACTTC.

In DNA form, the CDR3 reads TGTGCCATCAAGAGGGACACCAGCTCCTACGAGCAGTACTTC. It codes for CAIKRDTSSYEQYF. The rearrangement uses TRBV10-3 and TRBJ2-7, with D maybe TRBD1 (6 bases). The V end lost 7 bases, the J end lost 0 bases, and 13 bases lay between the germline ends. This CDR3 has 14 amino acids. Germline V CDR1 and CDR2: ENHRY, SYGVKD.

This chain uses TRBV7-2 with TRBJ2-5; D perhaps matches TRBD2 (6 bases). CDR1 and CDR2 from the germline V gene are SGHTA and FQGNSA. The CDR3 covers 15 residues. Trimming took off 5 bases at V and 5 bases at J, with 18 bases between the two ends. CDR3 nucleotide sequence: TGTGCCAGCAGCCCCTCTCGGGGGAGTAAGGAGACCCAGTACTTC. Amino acids: CASSPSRGSKETQYF.

This chain joins TRBV28 and TRBJ1-2; tentative D call: TRBD1 (5 bases). From germline, CDR1 is MDHEN and CDR2 SYDVKM. V gave up 4 bases and J gave up 3 bases, with 12 bases separating them. The CDR3 spans 14 residues. CDR3 nucleotide sequence: TGTGCCAGCAGTTCTGACAGCGTATACTATGGCTACACCTTC. Protein sequence: CASSSDSVYYGYTF.

There are a few counts of this clonotype. The chain is built from TRBV20-1 and TRBJ1-3; D is ambiguous. Germline loops: CDR1 DFQATT, CDR2 SNEGSKA (reference sequence). CDR3 size: 13 residues. The ends were cut back, 1 base at V and 4 bases at J, with 8 bases in the middle. The chain's CDR3 is CSARGVAGNTIYF. As DNA, the CDR3 is TGCAGTGCTAGAGGGGTTGCCGGAAACACCATATATTTT.

This chain joins TRBV29-1 and TRBJ1-4; D call uncertain. The CDR3 runs to 13 residues. Germline V gene data show CDR1 as SQVTM and CDR2 as ANQGSEA. Between the trimmed V and J ends, which lost 4 bases and 7 bases, there was a span of 13 bases. The CDR3 loop reads CSVARGSGEKLFF. In DNA form, the CDR3 reads TGCAGCGTTGCTCGGGGTTCAGGTGAAAAACTGTTTTTT.

This clonotype was observed once. The CDR3 nucleotides are TGTGCCAGCAGTTACCCACTAGCGGAGAACTCTGGGGAGCAGTTCTTC. Its translation: CASSYPLAENSGEQFF. This chain joins TRBV6-2 or TRBV6-3 and TRBJ2-7; 8 nucleotides match TRBD2. The J call is in doubt because the DNA end fits TRBJ2-1 better. CDR3 length: 16 amino acids. Germline lookup yields CDR1 MNHEY and CDR2 SVGEGT.

The rearrangement uses TRBV5-1 and TRBJ1-3, with unresolved D. Germline CDR1 is SGHRS and CDR2 is YFSETQ. The CDR3 runs to 11 residues. V was trimmed by 0 bases and J by 8 bases, leaving 3 bases between them. CDR3: CASSLGDTIYF. Here the CDR3 DNA reads TGCGCCAGCAGCTTGGGCGACACCATATATTTT.

The V call is TRBV20-1, the J call TRBJ2-1; 7 bases are shared with TRBD1. The germline CDR1 and CDR2 sequences are DFQATT and SNEGSKA (reference sequence). This CDR3 is 14 amino acids long. The V gene end was trimmed by 4 bases and the J gene end by 11 bases; junction bases not matched to a gene: 14. The CDR3 loop reads CSATPGQRVNKQFF. In DNA, the CDR3 is TGCAGTGCTACTCCGGGACAGAGAGTTAATAAGCAGTTCTTC.

Only a few counts were recorded for this clonotype. The V call is TRBV29-1, the J call TRBJ2-3, with D uncertain. This CDR3 comprises 13 residues. Germline V gene lookup returns CDR1 SQVTM and CDR2 ANQGSEA. V was clipped by 3 bases and J by 2 bases, with 9 bases between them. The CDR3 spells CSVEGRYTDTQYF. The CDR3, as DNA: TGCAGCGTTGAGGGTCGCTACACAGATACGCAGTATTTT.

This clonotype was counted between two and nine times. The V call is TRBV2, the J call TRBJ2-1; the D call may be TRBD1 or TRBD2 (6 bases each). The CDR3 spans 16 residues. The germline V gene has CDR1 SNHLY and CDR2 FYNNEI. V shed 4 bases and J shed 3 bases, with 16 bases lying between them. The CDR3 DNA reads as TGTGCCAGCAGTGGCCGAGGGGGGCGGGACTACAATGAGCAGTTCTTC. Its translation is CASSGRGGRDYNEQFF.

CDR3 sequence reads: CASSARPDSYNEQFF. The CDR3 DNA follows: TGTGCCAGCAGCGCCCGACCGGACTCCTACAATGAGCAGTTCTTC. V and J are TRBV9 and TRBJ2-1; D ambiguous. This CDR3 contains 15 residues. CDR1 and CDR2 (germline): SGDLS, YYNGEE. V shed 3 bases and J shed 0 bases, with 10 bases lying between them. Using reference TRBV9 and TRBJ2-1 for the parts outside the CDR3, the full variable domain is DSGVTQTPKHLITATGQRVTLRCSPRSGDLSVYWYQQSLDQGLQFLIQYYNGEERAKGNILERFSAQQFPDLHSELNLSSLELGDSALYFCASSARPDSYNEQFFGPGTRLTVL.

Worth noting for this clonotype: A much larger clone is a single base away; this may be a read error. The J gene is TRBJ2-5, the V gene TRBV5-5; D remains unclear. This CDR3 has 13 amino acids. Looked up from germline, CDR1 is SGHKS and CDR2 is YYEKEE (reference sequence). Here the CDR3 reads CASNLRPQETQYF. The DNA for the CDR3 is TGTGCCAGCAACTTGAGGCCACAAGAGACCCAGTACTTC.

This clonotype has at least ten counts. The chain couples TRBV7-2 to TRBJ2-6; 11 bases fit TRBD2. Germline V CDR1 and CDR2: SGHTA, FQGNSA. The CDR3 runs to 17 residues. Trimming took 5 bases from V and 4 from J; bases not matched to a gene: 7. The CDR3 bases are TGTGCCAGCAGCCCCTTAGCGGGAGGGACCGGGGCCAACGTCCTGACTTTC. Amino acids: CASSPLAGGTGANVLTF.

This clonotype was seen more than once but under ten times. The rearrangement joins TRBV15 to TRBJ1-6; 9 nucleotides line up with TRBD1. Per germline, CDR1 LNHNV and CDR2 YYDKDF (reference sequence). The CDR3 contains 15 residues. Germline trimming cut 0 bases from V and 6 bases from J; bases unmatched to any gene: 0. The chain's CDR3 is CATSREGQGNSPLHF. As DNA, the CDR3 is TGTGCCACCAGCAGAGAGGGACAGGGTAATTCACCCCTCCACTTT.

This clonotype was found a few times. This chain joins TRBV24-1 and TRBJ2-1, with a possible D match to TRBD1 (5 bases). V gave up 9 bases and J gave up 9 bases, with 17 bases separating them. The CDR3 runs to 13 residues. Looked up from germline, CDR1 is KGHDR and CDR2 is SFDVKD. The CDR3 DNA sequence: TGTGCCACCTGGTCAGGGCCCGACGGTGAGCAGTTCTTC. Encoded protein: CATWSGPDGEQFF.